Reported below is one T cell receptor (beta chain). The sample is drawn from a study of cytomegalovirus exposure and HLA in healthy donors. About the research overall: In an early release, HLA-typed donors contributed some 88 million unique TCR sequences.

PCR amplification relied on 60 Vbeta primers (plus 13 Jbeta primers). Clones were sequenced by immunoSEQ multiplex PCR, and TCRdb holds only the in-frame ones, with some missing. The sample records about 110,000 clones, under 80% being singletons. V lost 1 base and J lost 4; bases outside the gene matches: 1. Germline CDR1 SGHTA, CDR2 FQGTGA. CDR3 length equals 13 residues. The sample comprised PBMCs. The origin of this receptor is a woman aged 50 to 60 in good health and CMV-seropositive. The chain is built from TRBV7-3 and TRBJ2-7, with 7 bases identical to TRBD1. This CDR3 is CASSLNRGYEQYF. CDR3 DNA: TGTGCCAGCAGCTTAAACAGGGGTTACGAGCAGTACTTC.